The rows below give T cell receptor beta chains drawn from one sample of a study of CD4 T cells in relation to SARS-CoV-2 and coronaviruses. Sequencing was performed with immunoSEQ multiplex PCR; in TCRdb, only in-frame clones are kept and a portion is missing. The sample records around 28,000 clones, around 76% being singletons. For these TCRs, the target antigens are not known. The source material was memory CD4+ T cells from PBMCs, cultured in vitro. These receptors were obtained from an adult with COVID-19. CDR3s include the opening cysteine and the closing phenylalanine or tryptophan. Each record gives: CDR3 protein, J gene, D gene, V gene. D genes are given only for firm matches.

CASRSRQGNTEAFF TRBJ1-1 TRBD1 TRBV7-9
CASSFGLSSYNEQFF TRBJ2-1 . TRBV6-5
CASSHVRVEQYF TRBJ2-7 . TRBV14
CASSLFSLRKTGGYTF TRBJ1-2 . TRBV28
CASSYTANTEAFF TRBJ1-1 . TRBV12-3/TRBV12-4
CASSSEASGRAGTQYF TRBJ2-5 TRBD2 TRBV5-1
CASSVDSYSGNTIYF TRBJ1-3 . TRBV9
CASRSGSRAYYEQYF TRBJ2-7 . TRBV27
CASSLGWTSPDTQYF TRBJ2-3 . TRBV5-1
CASSQGGRELFF TRBJ2-2 . TRBV3-1/TRBV3-2
CASSNTPADTEAFF TRBJ1-1 . TRBV7-2
CASSPPSGRSYNEQFF TRBJ2-1 TRBD2 TRBV9
CASINRVQSYEQYF TRBJ2-7 . TRBV6-4
CASTSGDNEQFF TRBJ2-1 TRBD2 TRBV19
CASRGGGDTDTQYF TRBJ2-3 . TRBV4-2
CASSPTAGTRQYF TRBJ2-3 TRBD2 TRBV14